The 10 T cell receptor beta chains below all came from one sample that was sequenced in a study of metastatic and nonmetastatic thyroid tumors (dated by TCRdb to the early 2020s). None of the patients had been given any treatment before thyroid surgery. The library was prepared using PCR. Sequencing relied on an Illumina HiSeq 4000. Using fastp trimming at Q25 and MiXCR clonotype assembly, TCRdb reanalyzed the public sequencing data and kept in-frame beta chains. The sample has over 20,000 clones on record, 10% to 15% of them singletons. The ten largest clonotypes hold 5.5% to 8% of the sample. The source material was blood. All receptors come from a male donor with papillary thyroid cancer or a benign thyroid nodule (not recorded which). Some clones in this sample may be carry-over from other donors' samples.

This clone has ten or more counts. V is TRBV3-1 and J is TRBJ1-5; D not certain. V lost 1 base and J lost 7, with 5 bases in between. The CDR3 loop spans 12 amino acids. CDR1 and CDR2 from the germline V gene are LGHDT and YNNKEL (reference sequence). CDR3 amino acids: CASSQGEQPQHF. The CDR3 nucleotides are TGTGCCAGCAGCCAAGGTGAACAGCCCCAGCATTTT.

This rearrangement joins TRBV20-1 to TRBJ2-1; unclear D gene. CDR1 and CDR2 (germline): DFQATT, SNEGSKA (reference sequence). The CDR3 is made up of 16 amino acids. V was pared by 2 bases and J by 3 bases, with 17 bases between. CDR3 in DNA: TGCAGTGCTAGACTCCGGGCCGCTTCGATCTACAATGAGCAGTTCTTC. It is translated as CSARLRAASIYNEQFF.

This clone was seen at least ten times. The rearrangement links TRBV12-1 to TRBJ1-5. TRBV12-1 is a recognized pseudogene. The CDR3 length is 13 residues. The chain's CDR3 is CASTLCADQPQHF. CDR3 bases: TGTGCCAGCACCCTATGTGCGGATCAGCCCCAGCATTTT.

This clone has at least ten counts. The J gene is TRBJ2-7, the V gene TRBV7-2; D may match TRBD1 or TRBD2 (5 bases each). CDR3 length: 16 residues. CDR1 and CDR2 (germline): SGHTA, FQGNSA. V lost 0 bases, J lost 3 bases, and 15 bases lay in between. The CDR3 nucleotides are TGTGCCAGCAGCTTAGCTCCCGGGGCTGGGGGCTACGAGCAGTACTTC. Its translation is CASSLAPGAGGYEQYF.

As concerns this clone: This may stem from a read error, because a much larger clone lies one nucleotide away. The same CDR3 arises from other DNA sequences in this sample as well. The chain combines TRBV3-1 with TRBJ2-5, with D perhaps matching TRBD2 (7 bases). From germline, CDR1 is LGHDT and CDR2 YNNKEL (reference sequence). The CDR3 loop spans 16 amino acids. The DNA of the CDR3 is TGCGCCAGCAGCCAAGGGGGGGCCCAAATACAAGAGACCCAGTACTTC. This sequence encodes CASSQGGAQIQETQYF.

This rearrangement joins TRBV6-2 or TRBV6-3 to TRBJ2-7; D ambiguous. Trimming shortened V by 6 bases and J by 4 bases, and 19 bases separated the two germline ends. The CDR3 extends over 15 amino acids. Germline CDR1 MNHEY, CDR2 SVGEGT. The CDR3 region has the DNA TGTGCCAGCAGCGAACCGGGTGTGGGGTTTTACGAGCAGTACTTC. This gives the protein CASSEPGVGFYEQYF.

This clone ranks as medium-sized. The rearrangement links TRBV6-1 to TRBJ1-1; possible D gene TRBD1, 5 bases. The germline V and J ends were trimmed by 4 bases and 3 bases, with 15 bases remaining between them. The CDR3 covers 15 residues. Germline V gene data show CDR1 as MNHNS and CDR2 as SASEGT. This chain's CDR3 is CASSADTEPYTEAFF. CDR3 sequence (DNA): TGTGCCAGCAGTGCGGACACAGAGCCCTACACTGAAGCTTTCTTT.

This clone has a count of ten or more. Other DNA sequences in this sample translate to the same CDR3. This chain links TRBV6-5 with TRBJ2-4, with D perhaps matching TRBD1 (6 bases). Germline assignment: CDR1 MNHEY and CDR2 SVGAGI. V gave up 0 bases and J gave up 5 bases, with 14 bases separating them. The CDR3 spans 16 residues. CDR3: CASSYSRGAGENIQYF. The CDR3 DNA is TGTGCCAGCAGTTACTCTAGGGGCGCAGGGGAAAACATTCAGTACTTC.

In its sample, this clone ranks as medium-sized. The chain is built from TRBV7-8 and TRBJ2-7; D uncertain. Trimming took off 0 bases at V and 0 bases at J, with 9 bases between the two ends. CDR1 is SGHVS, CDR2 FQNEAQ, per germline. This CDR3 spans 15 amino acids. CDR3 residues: CASSLARRSSYEQYF. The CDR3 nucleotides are TGTGCCAGCAGCTTAGCCAGGCGTAGCTCCTACGAGCAGTACTTC. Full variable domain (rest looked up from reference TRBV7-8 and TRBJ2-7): GAGVSQSPRYKVAKRGQDVALRCDPISGHVSLFWYQQALGQGPEFLTYFQNEAQLDKSGLPSDRFFAERPEGSVSTLKIQRTQQEDSAVYLCASSLARRSSYEQYFGPGTRLTVT.

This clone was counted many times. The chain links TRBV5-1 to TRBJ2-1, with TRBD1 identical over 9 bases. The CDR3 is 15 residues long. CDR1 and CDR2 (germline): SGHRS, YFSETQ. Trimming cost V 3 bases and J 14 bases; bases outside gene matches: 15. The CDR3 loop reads CASSSSVTTGGDEFF. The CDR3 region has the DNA TGCGCCAGCAGCTCGAGCGTAACTACAGGGGGCGATGAGTTCTTC.